The T cell receptor (beta chain) described here comes from a study of blood T cell repertoires in COVID-19. On the study more broadly: Material from acute and convalescent COVID-19 was sourced from the United States, Italy and Spain.

Profiling relied on immunoSEQ multiplex PCR, and the TCRdb table lists in-frame clones only, not all of them. The sample yields about 52,000 clones, about 92% seen once. Germline assignment: CDR1 LNHDA and CDR2 SQIVND (reference sequence). The CDR3 runs to 16 residues. V lost 6 bases to trimming and J lost 4 bases; unmatched junction nucleotides: 7. V usage is TRBV19 and J usage is TRBJ2-1; 12 bases map to TRBD2. Source material: peripheral blood. The TCR was taken from a human donor in a cohort sampled during active COVID-19. CDR3 DNA: TGTGCCAGTAGGCACTACGGACTAGCGGGGTACAATGAGCAGTTCTTC. Encoded protein: CASRHYGLAGYNEQFF. Full variable domain (rest looked up from reference TRBV19 and TRBJ2-1): DGGITQSPKYLFRKEGQNVTLSCEQNLNHDAMYWYRQDPGQGLRLIYYSQIVNDFQKGDIAEGYSVSREKKESFPLTVTSAQKNPTAFYLCASRHYGLAGYNEQFFGPGTRLTVL.